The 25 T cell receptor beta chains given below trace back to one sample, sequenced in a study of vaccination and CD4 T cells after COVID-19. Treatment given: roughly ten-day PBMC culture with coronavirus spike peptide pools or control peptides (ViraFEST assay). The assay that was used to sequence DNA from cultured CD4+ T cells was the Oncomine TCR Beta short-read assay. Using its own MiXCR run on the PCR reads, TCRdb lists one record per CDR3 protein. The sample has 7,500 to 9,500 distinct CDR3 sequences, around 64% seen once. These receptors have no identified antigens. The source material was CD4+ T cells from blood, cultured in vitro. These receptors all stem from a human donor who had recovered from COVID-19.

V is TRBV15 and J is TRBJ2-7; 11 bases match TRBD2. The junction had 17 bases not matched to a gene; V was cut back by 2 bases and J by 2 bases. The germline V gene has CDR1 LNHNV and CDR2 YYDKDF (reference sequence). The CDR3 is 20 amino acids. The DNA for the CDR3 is TGTGCCACCAGCAGAAACCGGGCTAGCGGGGGGCAATTCGCACCCTACGAGCAGTACTTC. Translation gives CATSRNRASGGQFAPYEQYF.

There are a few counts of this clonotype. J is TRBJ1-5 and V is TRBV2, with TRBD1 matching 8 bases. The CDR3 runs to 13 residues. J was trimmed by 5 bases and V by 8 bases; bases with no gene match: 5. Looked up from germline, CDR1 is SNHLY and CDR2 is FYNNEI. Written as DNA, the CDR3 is TGTGCCAGCGCGGGACAGGAATATCAGCCCCAGCATTTT. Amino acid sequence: CASAGQEYQPQHF.

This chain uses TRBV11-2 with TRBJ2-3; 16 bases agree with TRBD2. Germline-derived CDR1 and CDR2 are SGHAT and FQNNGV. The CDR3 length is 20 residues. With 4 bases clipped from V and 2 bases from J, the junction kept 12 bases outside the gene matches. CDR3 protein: CASSSDLGLAGGPNTDTQYF. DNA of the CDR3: TGTGCCAGCAGCTCAGACCTGGGACTAGCGGGGGGGCCCAACACAGATACGCAGTATTTT.

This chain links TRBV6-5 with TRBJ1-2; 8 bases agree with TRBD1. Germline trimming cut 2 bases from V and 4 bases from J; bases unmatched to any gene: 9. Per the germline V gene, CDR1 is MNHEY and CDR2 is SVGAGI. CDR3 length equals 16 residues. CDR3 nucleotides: TGTGCCAGCAGTTACACAGGGACAGGTGGGGGCTATGGCTACACCTTC. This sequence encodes CASSYTGTGGGYGYTF.

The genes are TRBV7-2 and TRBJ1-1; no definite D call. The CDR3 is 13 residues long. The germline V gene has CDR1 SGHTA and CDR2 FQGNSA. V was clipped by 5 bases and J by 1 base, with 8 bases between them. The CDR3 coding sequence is TGTGCCAGCAGCATGCAGGAGAACACTGAAGCTTTCTTT. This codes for CASSMQENTEAFF.

The CDR3 region has the DNA TGTGCCACCAGTGATAGTACAGCTTATGGCTACACCTTC. This translates into CATSDSTAYGYTF. V usage is TRBV24-1 and J usage is TRBJ1-2; D gene unclear. CDR1 is KGHDR and CDR2 is SFDVKD in the germline V gene. V lost 3 bases and J lost 5, with 9 bases in between. CDR3 size: 13 residues.

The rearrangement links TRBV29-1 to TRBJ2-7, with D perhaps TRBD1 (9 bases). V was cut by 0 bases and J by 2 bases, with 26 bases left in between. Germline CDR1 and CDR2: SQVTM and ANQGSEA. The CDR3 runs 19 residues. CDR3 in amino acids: CSVEDRGQGSGRWAYEQYF. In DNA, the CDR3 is TGCAGCGTTGAAGATCGCGGACAGGGGAGCGGGAGATGGGCCTACGAGCAGTACTTC.

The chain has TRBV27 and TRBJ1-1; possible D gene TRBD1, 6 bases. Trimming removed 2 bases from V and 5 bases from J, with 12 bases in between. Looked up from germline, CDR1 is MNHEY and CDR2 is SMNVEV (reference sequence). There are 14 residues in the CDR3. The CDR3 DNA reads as TGTGCCAGCAGTTTACAGGGGTGGGGGACTGAAGCTTTCTTT. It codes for CASSLQGWGTEAFF.

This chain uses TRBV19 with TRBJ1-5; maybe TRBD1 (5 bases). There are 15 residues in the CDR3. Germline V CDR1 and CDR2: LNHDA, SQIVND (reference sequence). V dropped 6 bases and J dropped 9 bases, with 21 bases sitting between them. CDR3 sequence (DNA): TGTGCCAGTAGATGGGACGGGGATATTAGGGGGCCCCAGCATTTT. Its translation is CASRWDGDIRGPQHF.

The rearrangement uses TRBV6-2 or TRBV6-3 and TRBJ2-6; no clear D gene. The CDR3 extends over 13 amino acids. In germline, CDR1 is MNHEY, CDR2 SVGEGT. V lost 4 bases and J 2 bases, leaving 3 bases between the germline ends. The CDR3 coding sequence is TGTGCCAGCAGTTTAGCTGGGGCCAACGTCCTGACTTTC. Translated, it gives CASSLAGANVLTF.

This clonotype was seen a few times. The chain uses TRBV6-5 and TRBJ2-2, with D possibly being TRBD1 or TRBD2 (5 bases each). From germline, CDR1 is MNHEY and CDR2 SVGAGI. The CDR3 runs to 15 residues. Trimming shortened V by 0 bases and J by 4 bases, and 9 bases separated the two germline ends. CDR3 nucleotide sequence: TGTGCCAGCAGTTACTCGAGGGGCTTCACCGGGGAGCTGTTTTTT. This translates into CASSYSRGFTGELFF.

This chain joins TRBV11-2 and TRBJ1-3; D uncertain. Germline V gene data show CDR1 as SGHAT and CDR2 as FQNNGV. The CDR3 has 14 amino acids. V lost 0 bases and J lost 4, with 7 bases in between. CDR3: CASSLERSGNTIYF. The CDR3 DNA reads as TGTGCCAGCAGCTTAGAAAGGTCGGGAAACACCATATATTTT.

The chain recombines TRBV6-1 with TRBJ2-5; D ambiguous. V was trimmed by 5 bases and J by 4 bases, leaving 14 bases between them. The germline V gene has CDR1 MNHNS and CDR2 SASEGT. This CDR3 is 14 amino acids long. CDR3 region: CASSPAIIVETQYF. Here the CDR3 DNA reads TGTGCCAGCAGTCCCGCTATAATTGTAGAGACCCAGTACTTC.

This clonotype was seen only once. CDR3 amino acids: CASSFGLSHQETQYF. CDR3 coding DNA: TGTGCCAGCAGTTTCGGTCTTTCCCACCAAGAGACCCAGTACTTC. The J gene is TRBJ2-5, the V gene TRBV12-3 or TRBV12-4; D gene uncertain. The CDR3 contains 15 residues. V was clipped by 3 bases and J by 0 bases, with 11 bases between them.

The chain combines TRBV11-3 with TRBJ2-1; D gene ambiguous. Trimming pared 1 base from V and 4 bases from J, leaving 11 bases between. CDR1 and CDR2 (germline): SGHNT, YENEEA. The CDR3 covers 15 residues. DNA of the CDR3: TGTGCCAGCAGCTTAGCCCAGAATAGGTACAATGAGCAGTTCTTC. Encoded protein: CASSLAQNRYNEQFF.

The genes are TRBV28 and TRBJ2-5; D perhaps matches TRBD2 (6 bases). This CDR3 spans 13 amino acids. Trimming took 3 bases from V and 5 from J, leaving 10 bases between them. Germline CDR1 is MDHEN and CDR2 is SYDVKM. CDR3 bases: TGTGCCAGCAGTTTCGGAGGGTCCGAGACCCAGTACTTC. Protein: CASSFGGSETQYF.

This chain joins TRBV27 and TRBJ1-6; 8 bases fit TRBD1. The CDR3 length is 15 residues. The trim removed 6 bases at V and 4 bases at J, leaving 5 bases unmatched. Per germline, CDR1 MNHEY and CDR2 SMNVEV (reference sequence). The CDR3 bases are TGTGCCAGCAGCCAGACAGGGGAATATAATTCACCCCTCCACTTT. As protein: CASSQTGEYNSPLHF.

This CDR3 reads CASSLVGGGSYNEQFF. CDR3 coding DNA: TGTGCCAGCAGCTTAGTAGGCGGGGGCTCCTACAATGAGCAGTTCTTC. This rearrangement joins TRBV7-2 to TRBJ2-1; 7 nucleotides line up with TRBD2. CDR1 and CDR2 (germline): SGHTA, FQGNSA. The CDR3 has 16 residues. Losses at the gene ends were 1 base for V and 0 bases for J; bases not matched to a gene: 3. Supplemented by reference TRBV7-2 and TRBJ2-1, the full variable domain reads GAGVSQSPSNKVTEKGKDVELRCDPISGHTALYWYRQSLGQGLEFLIYFQGNSAPDKSGLPSDRFSAERTGGSVSTLTIQRTQQEDSAVYLCASSLVGGGSYNEQFFGPGTRLTVL.

This CDR3 is CASSSRDGNYGYTF. CDR3 nucleotides: TGTGCCAGTAGTTCCCGGGACGGGAACTATGGCTACACCTTC. J is TRBJ1-2 and V is TRBV19; perhaps TRBD1 as D (5 bases). This CDR3 comprises 14 residues. Germline lookup yields CDR1 LNHDA and CDR2 SQIVND (reference sequence). V was pared by 5 bases and J by 2 bases, with 12 bases between.

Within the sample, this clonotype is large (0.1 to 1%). This CDR3 reads CASSFPGGPETQYF. For the CDR3, the DNA is TGTGCCAGCAGTTTCCCAGGGGGCCCGGAGACCCAGTACTTC. The chain combines TRBV28 with TRBJ2-5; 8 bases are a match to TRBD1. Losses at the gene ends were 3 bases for V and 5 bases for J; bases not matched to a gene: 5. Germline V gene data show CDR1 as MDHEN and CDR2 as SYDVKM. The CDR3 totals 14 residues.

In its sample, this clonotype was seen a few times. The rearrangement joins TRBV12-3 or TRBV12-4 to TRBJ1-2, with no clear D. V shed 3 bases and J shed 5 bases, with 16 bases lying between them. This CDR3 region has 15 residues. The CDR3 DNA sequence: TGTGCCAGCAGTTTCGACACCCCGACTGGGTATGGCTACACCTTC. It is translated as CASSFDTPTGYGYTF.

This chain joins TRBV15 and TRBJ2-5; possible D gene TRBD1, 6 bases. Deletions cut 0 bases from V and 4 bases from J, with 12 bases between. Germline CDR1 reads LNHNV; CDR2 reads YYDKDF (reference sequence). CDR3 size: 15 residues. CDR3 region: CATSREPGAGETQYF. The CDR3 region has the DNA TGTGCCACCAGCAGAGAGCCAGGGGCGGGAGAGACCCAGTACTTC.

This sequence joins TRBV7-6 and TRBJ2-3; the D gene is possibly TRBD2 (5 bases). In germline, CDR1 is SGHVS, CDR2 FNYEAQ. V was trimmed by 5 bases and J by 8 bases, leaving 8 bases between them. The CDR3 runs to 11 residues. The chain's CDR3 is CASSVGGTQYF. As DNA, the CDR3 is TGTGCCAGCAGCGTAGGAGGTACGCAGTATTTT.

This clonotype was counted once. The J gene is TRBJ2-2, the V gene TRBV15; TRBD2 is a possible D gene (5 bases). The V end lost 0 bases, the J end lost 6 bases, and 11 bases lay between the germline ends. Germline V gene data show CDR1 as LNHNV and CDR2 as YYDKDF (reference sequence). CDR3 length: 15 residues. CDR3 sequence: CATSRELAGSGELFF. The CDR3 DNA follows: TGTGCCACCAGCAGAGAGTTGGCGGGTTCCGGGGAGCTGTTTTTT.

CDR3 sequence reads: CASTPGQWDTQYF. The CDR3, as DNA: TGTGCCAGCACCCCGGGTCAGTGGGATACGCAGTATTTT. The chain employs TRBV6-2 or TRBV6-3 and TRBJ2-3; no definite D call. Per germline, CDR1 MNHEY and CDR2 SVGEGT. The CDR3 covers 13 residues. With 7 bases removed from V and 6 bases from J, the gap between germline ends came to 14 bases.